This T cell receptor beta chain derives from a study of neurological immune-mediated disorders. Broader study findings: It was HTLV-1-associated myelopathy that showed the most TCR clonal expansion, while multiple sclerosis showed the least, falling below healthy controls. Subjects shared no identical expanded-clone CDR3 amino acid sequences, suggesting private TCR-beta repertoires in all groups.

Libraries from sorted cells each used about 990,000 CD4+ or CD8+ T cells. Germline-derived CDR1 and CDR2 are ENHRY and SYGVKD. J was trimmed by 7 bases and V by 8 bases; bases with no gene match: 2. This CDR3 is 12 amino acids long. The table lists this clonotype with many counts. What it recognizes is unknown. A 10-nucleotide random UMI tagged transcripts in template-switch 5'RACE cDNA synthesis. Using its own MiXCR run on the 5' RACE reads, TCRdb lists one record per CDR3 protein. Among 18,000 or so distinct CDR3 sequences, over 8.5% were seen once, and the ten largest hold approximately 29%. The receptor comes from a woman aged 45-59 years in good health. The chain combines TRBV10-3 with TRBJ2-1; 10 nucleotides agree with TRBD1. Source material: CD8+ T cells from blood. In nucleotides, the CDR3 is TGTGCCATCGAGGGACAGGGGAATGAGCAGTTCTTC. Amino acid sequence: CAIEGQGNEQFF.